This TCR beta chain was captured by sequencing in a study of T cells in Graves' hyperthyroidism and ophthalmopathy. The trim removed 7 bases at V and 4 bases at J, leaving 9 bases unmatched. This CDR3 region has 14 residues. Germline V gene lookup returns CDR1 LNHDA and CDR2 SQIVND (reference sequence). Many counts were recorded for this clonotype. The source material, RNA transcripts, was used to amplify TCR beta CDR3 regions. In the first-round RT-PCR of the TCR CDR3, the HTBI primer set was used. TCRdb independently ran MiXCR on the multiplex PCR reads; one entry per CDR3 protein. The table shows approximately 150,000 distinct CDR3 sequences, with about 9.4% occurring only once.

V and J are TRBV19 and TRBJ1-2, with 7 bases that match TRBD1. Sequenced sample: blood. This clonotype was obtained from a woman aged 18-35 years with Graves' hyperthyroidism that later progressed to Graves' ophthalmopathy. CDR3 residues: CASIATGLIYGYTF. DNA for the CDR3: TGTGCCAGTATCGCGACAGGGTTGATCTATGGCTACACCTTC.